A single T cell receptor beta chain is shown here with its context. The antigen remains unidentified. CDR3 length equals 14 residues. Trimming stripped 5 bases from V and 4 bases from J, with 12 bases between. The germline gives CDR1 MDHEN, CDR2 SYDVKM. The data were taken from a study of shared clonotypes between healthy human individuals. Study findings and constraints: Approximately 4.9% of naive CD4 clonotypes were shared across a few donors.

The repertoire was sequenced with immunoSEQ multiplex PCR; TCRdb's copy has only in-frame clones and lacks some. The data hold about 1.4 million clones, with around 97% observed a single time. This clonotype was obtained from a man aged 25-40 years in good health. The chain joins TRBV28 to TRBJ1-5; D is unclear. The sequencing input was naive CD4+ T cells sorted from blood. Subset meaning: CD45RA+ positively selected. CDR3 amino acids: CASSQLVGNQPQHF. CDR3 nucleotide sequence: TGTGCCAGCAGTCAGCTTGTAGGGAATCAGCCCCAGCATTTT.